A selection of T cell receptor beta chains follows, all from one sample in a study of T and B cells in COVID-19 patients. TCRdb ran MiXCR on the multiplex PCR reads and lists one entry per CDR3 protein. The table records over 9,000 distinct CDR3 sequences, 30% to 40% of them present only once. Sequencing was done on a sample of blood. The receptors here all came from a human donor who had recovered from COVID-19. Both conserved end residues are part of each CDR3. Each record gives: CDR3 length, J gene, V gene, clone size, CDR3 protein. Some rows have no size entry. The others give once, few or many, or a class for an expanded clone.

>17|TRBJ2-6|TRBV12-3/TRBV12-4|-
CASSLESVVTGANVLTF
>14|TRBJ2-7|TRBV5-4|-
CASSAGQGPYEQYF
>18|TRBJ1-6|TRBV12-3/TRBV12-4|few
CASSRTGQGSSYNSPLHF
>16|TRBJ1-1|TRBV5-5|medium-sized
CASSDTTLRRATEAFF
>13|TRBJ2-7|TRBV20-1|few
CSARRASSYEQYF
>13|TRBJ1-1|TRBV7-9|-
CASSAGQGTEAFF
>14|TRBJ1-1|TRBV18|-
CASSPSGVNTEAFF
>15|TRBJ2-2|TRBV7-2|-
CASNQGGTNTGELFF
>14|TRBJ1-6|TRBV12-3/TRBV12-4|few
CASSYSDRLSPLHF
>15|TRBJ2-3|TRBV6-2/TRBV6-3|medium-sized
CASGAAGGRTDTQYF
>17|TRBJ2-1|TRBV12-3/TRBV12-4|-
CASSFWGPLIIYNEQFF
>14|TRBJ1-5|TRBV15|few
CATSRRGSAQPQHF
>13|TRBJ2-1|TRBV19|medium-sized
CANMQDMGNEQFF
>12|TRBJ1-1|TRBV6-1|-
CASRRDSAEAFF
>15|TRBJ1-4|TRBV20-1|few
CSATGAGLEGEKLFF
>11|TRBJ2-7|TRBV7-2|-
CASSLRNEQYF
>13|TRBJ2-5|TRBV7-2|few
CASSLQAGTTLYF